This T cell receptor beta chain was sequenced for a study of cytomegalovirus exposure and HLA in healthy donors. Study in general: The same platform was used for the 120 validation repertoires and the 500 to 700 first-cohort repertoires, a later analysis reported.

From the roughly 110-subject validation cohort, which was separate from the roughly 610-subject first cohort, the donors were drawn. Some clones are missing from TCRdb's copy, which holds only in-frame ones; the method was immunoSEQ multiplex PCR. Among 130,000 to 150,000 clones, 80% to 90% were seen once, and the ten largest hold around 8%. CDR1 SGHVS and CDR2 FNYEAQ come from the germline V gene. V dropped 4 bases and J dropped 5 bases, with 15 bases sitting between them. The CDR3 extends over 14 amino acids. General study points: Cytomegalovirus association was listed for about 150 TCR beta chains. First-cohort TCR clusters were later found to tend to co-occur in the approximately 120 validation repertoires.

This clone was detected a few times. No antigen is known for it. The chain joins TRBV7-6 to TRBJ2-7; D possibly corresponds to TRBD2 (6 bases). The sequenced sample consisted of PBMCs. This TCR came from a woman aged 18-35 years in good health and CMV-seropositive. The CDR3 DNA follows: TGTGCCAGCAGCTCCCCCGGGACTCCCGACGAGCAGTACTTC. Protein sequence: CASSSPGTPDEQYF.